A selection of T cell receptor beta chains follows, all from one sample in a study of T cells in Graves' hyperthyroidism and ophthalmopathy. TCRdb reprocessed the multiplex PCR reads with MiXCR, giving one entry per CDR3 protein. The sample yields approximately 380,000 distinct CDR3 sequences, less than 20% seen once. What was sequenced was blood. Every receptor here comes from a man aged 18-30 years with Graves' ophthalmopathy. The CDR3 runs from the conserved cysteine through the conserved F or W. A D gene is named only where the DNA matches it firmly. Part of the rows lack a size; the others show once, few, many or a class for expanded clones.

clone size	J gene	D gene	V gene	CDR3 length	CDR3 protein	CDR3 DNA
.	TRBJ2-3	TRBD2	TRBV5-1	15	CASSLSSGGKDTQYF	TGCGCCAGCAGCTTATCCAGCGGGGGTAAAGATACGCAGTATTTT
few	TRBJ2-7	TRBD1	TRBV28	15	CASSRPGTGIYEQYF	TGTGCCAGCAGTCGCCCCGGGACAGGTATCTACGAGCAGTACTTC
few	TRBJ2-2	.	TRBV7-3	13	CASSPGMFGELFF	TGTGCCAGCAGCCCAGGGATGTTCGGGGAGCTGTTTTTT
.	TRBJ1-4	.	TRBV20-1	12	CSAKRGDEKLFF	TGCAGTGCCAAACGGGGGGATGAAAAACTGTTTTTT
few	TRBJ2-7	.	TRBV4-1	18	CASSQDDTSEPWDYEQYF	TGCGCCAGCAGCCAGGACGATACATCGGAGCCATGGGACTACGAGCAGTACTTC
many	TRBJ1-4	.	TRBV9	14	CASSSSDGNEKLFF	TGTGCCAGCAGCTCCTCGGACGGGAATGAAAAACTGTTTTTT
few	TRBJ2-7	.	TRBV5-4	15	CASSLASGSSYEQYF	TGTGCCAGCAGCTTGGCCTCAGGCAGCTCCTACGAGCAGTACTTC
many	TRBJ1-2	.	TRBV6-2/TRBV6-3	15	CASSWDQSRVYGYTF	TGTGCCAGCAGTTGGGACCAGAGCAGGGTCTATGGCTACACCTTC
many	TRBJ1-2	TRBD1	TRBV6-6	14	CASSYRDRGSGYTF	TGTGCCAGCAGTTACCGGGACAGGGGCTCGGGCTACACCTTC
few	TRBJ1-2	.	TRBV15	12	CATSRDGAGGAF	TGTGCCACCAGCAGAGATGGGGCAGGCGGCGCCTTC